The clone carrying this T cell receptor (beta chain) was seen a few times. Trimming left V 3 bases short and J 0 bases short, with 9 bases between. Per the germline V gene, CDR1 is LGHDT and CDR2 is YNNKEL (reference sequence). This CDR3 comprises 15 residues. Via MiXCR, TCRdb re-called the RACE reads, giving one row per CDR3 protein. The table shows about 300,000 distinct CDR3 sequences, with 5.5% occurring only once. The sample belongs to a study of human T cells and chemical hapten exposure. The sample's time point: pre-sensitization, week 0. Treatment defined: therapeutic diphenylcyclopropenone sensitization with weekly scalp DPC.

The V call is TRBV3-1, the J call TRBJ2-1; D gene unclear. This specimen consisted of whole blood, obtained in connection with sensitization to the hapten diphenylcyclopropenone (DPC). The clonotype originates from a woman under 30 with alopecia areata. Some clones in this sample may be carry-over from other donors' samples. The CDR3 here is CASSQYASSYNEQFF. Here the CDR3 DNA reads TGTGCCAGCAGCCAGTACGCAAGCTCCTACAATGAGCAGTTCTTC.